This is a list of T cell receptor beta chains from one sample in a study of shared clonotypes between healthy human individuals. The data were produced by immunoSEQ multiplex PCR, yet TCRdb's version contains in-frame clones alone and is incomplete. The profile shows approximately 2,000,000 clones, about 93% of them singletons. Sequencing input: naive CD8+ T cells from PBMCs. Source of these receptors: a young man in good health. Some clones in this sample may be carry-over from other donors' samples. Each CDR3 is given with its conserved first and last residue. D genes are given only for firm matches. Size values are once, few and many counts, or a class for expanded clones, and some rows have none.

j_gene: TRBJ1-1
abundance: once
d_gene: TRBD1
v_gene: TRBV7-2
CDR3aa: CASSPGGQGNTEAFF
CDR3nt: TGTGCCAGCAGCCCGGGGGGACAGGGTAACACTGAAGCTTTCTTT

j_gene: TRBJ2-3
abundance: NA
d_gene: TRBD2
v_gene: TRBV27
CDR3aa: CASSLTGLVTDTQYF
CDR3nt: TGTGCCAGCAGTTTAACGGGACTAGTTACAGATACGCAGTATTTT

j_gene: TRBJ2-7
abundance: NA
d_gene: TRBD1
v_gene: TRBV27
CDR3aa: CASSLRGQGLYEQYF
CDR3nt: TGTGCCAGCAGTTTGAGGGGACAGGGGCTCTACGAGCAGTACTTC

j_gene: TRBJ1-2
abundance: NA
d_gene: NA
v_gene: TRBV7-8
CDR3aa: CASSLRSSGSGGYTF
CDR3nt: TGTGCCAGCAGCTTAAGGTCTTCAGGTTCCGGTGGCTACACCTTC

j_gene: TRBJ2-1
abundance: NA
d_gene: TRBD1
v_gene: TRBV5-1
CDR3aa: CASSLLEQGAYNEQFF
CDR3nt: TGCGCCAGCAGCTTGTTAGAGCAGGGGGCTTACAATGAGCAGTTCTTC

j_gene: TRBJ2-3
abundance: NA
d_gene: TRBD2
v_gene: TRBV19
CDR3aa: CASSIFQRELDTQYF
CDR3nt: TGTGCCAGTAGTATATTCCAGCGGGAGTTAGATACGCAGTATTTT

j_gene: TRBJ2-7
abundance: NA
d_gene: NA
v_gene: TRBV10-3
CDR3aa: CATLDRNSSYEQYF
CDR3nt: TGTGCCACTCTGGACAGAAACAGCTCCTACGAGCAGTACTTC

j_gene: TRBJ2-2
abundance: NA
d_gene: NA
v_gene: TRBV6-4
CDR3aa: CASGSGPLAVLSGELFF
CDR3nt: TGTGCCAGCGGGAGCGGACCGTTAGCGGTACTCTCCGGGGAGCTGTTTTTT

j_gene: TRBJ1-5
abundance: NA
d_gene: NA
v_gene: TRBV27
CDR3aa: CASSPTAINQPQHF
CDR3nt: TGTGCCAGCAGTCCGACAGCCATCAATCAGCCCCAGCATTTT

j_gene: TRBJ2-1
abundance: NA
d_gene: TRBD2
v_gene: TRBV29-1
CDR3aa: CSVVGAGGPVEQFF
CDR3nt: TGCAGCGTTGTGGGAGCGGGAGGGCCGGTTGAGCAGTTCTTC

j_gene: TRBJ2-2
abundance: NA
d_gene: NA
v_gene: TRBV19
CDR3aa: CASSTKRRGGRRDGELFF
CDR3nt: TGTGCCAGTAGTACGAAACGTAGGGGAGGCAGACGAGACGGGGAGCTGTTTTTT

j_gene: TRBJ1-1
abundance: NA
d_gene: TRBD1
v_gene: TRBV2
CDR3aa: CASINVPTGPEAFF
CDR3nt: TGTGCCAGCATCAATGTTCCGACAGGGCCTGAAGCTTTCTTT

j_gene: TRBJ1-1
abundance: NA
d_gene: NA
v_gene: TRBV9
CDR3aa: CASSVAGHLNTEAFF
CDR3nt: TGTGCCAGCAGCGTAGCGGGACACCTGAACACTGAAGCTTTCTTT

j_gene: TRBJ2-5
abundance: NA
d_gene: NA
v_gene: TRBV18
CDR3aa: CASSPVIRGTQETQYF
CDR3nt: TGTGCCAGCTCACCGGTCATACGGGGGACCCAAGAGACCCAGTACTTC

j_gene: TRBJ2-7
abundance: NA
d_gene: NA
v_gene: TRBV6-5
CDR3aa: CASSYSWGNNEQYF
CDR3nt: TGTGCCAGCAGTTACTCGTGGGGGAACAACGAGCAGTACTTC

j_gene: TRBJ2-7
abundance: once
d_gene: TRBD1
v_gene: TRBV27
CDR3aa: CASSKTGMLGTYEQYF
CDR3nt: TGTGCCAGCAGTAAGACAGGGATGCTTGGCACCTACGAGCAGTACTTC

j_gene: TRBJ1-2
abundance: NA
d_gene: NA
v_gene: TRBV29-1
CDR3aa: CSVEDLWEGNYGYTF
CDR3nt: TGCAGCGTTGAAGATCTTTGGGAGGGTAACTATGGCTACACCTTC

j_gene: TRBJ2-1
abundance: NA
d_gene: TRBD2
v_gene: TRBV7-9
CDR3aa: CASTPTSVYNEQFF
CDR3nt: TGTGCCAGCACCCCGACTAGCGTTTACAATGAGCAGTTCTTC

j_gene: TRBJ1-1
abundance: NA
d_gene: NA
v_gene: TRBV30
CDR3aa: CAWIYTEAFF
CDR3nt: TGTGCCTGGATATACACTGAAGCTTTCTTT

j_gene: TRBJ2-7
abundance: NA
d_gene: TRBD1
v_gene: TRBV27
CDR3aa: CASSLLGGGDRPTYEQYF
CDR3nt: TGTGCCAGCAGTTTATTAGGGGGCGGTGACAGGCCTACCTACGAGCAGTACTTC

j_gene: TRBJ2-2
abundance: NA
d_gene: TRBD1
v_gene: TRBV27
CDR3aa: CASTLTGGTGELFF
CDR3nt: TGTGCCAGCACCTTGACAGGGGGAACCGGGGAGCTGTTTTTT

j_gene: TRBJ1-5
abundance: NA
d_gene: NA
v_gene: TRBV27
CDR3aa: CASSLRQGSQPQHF
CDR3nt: TGTGCCAGCAGTTTAAGGCAGGGGTCGCAGCCCCAGCATTTT

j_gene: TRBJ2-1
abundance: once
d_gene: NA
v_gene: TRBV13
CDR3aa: CASSRAADFNEQFF
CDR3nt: TGTGCCAGCTCTCGAGCGGCAGATTTTAATGAGCAGTTCTTC

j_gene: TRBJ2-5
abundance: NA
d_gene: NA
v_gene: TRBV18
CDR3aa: CASSEDRQETQYF
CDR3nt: TGTGCCAGCTCAGAGGACAGACAAGAGACCCAGTACTTC

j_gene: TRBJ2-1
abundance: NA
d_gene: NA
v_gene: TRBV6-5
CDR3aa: CASSYSKRNEQFF
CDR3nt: TGTGCCAGCAGTTACTCGAAAAGGAATGAGCAGTTCTTC

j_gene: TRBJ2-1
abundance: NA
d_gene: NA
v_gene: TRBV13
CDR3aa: CASSSRGQPGFF
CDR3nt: TGTGCCAGCAGCTCGCGGGGCCAACCAGGGTTCTTC

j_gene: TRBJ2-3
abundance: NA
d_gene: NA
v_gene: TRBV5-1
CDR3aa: CASSLANPVGTDTQYF
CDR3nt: TGCGCCAGCAGCTTGGCCAATCCCGTGGGCACAGATACGCAGTATTTT

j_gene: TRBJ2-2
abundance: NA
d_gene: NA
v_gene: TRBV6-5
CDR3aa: CASSDLRAGELFF
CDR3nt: TGTGCCAGCAGCGACCTTCGAGCCGGGGAGCTGTTTTTT

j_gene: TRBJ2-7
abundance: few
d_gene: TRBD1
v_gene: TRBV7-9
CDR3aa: CASSFRDRAYEQYF
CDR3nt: TGTGCCAGCAGCTTCCGGGACAGGGCCTACGAGCAGTACTTC

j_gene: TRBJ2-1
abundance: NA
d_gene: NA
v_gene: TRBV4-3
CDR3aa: CASSRGISYNEQFF
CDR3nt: TGCGCCAGCAGCCGTGGCATATCCTACAATGAGCAGTTCTTC

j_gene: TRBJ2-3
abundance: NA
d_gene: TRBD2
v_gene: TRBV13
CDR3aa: CASSSGTSGRESTDTQYF
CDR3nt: TGTGCCAGCAGCTCCGGGACTAGCGGGAGGGAGAGCACAGATACGCAGTATTTT

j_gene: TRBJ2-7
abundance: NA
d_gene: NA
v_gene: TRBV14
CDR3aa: CASSQDRSAYEQYF
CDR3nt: TGTGCCAGCAGCCAAGACAGGTCTGCCTACGAGCAGTACTTC

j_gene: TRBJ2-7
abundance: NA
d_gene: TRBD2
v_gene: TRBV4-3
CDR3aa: CASSQGGAGGSYEQYF
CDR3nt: TGCGCCAGCAGCCAAGGCGGGGCGGGAGGGTCCTACGAGCAGTACTTC

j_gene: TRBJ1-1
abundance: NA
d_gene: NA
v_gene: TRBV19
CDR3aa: CASSPRQRNTEAFF
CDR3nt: TGTGCCAGTAGTCCGAGACAGAGAAACACTGAAGCTTTCTTT

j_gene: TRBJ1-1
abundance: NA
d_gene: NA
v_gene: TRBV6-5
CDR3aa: CASRQGLNTEAFF
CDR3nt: TGTGCCAGCAGGCAGGGTCTGAACACTGAAGCTTTCTTT

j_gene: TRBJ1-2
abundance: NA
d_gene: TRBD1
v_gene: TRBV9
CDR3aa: CASSLGTGGGYTF
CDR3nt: TGTGCCAGCAGCTTAGGGACAGGGGGTGGCTACACCTTC

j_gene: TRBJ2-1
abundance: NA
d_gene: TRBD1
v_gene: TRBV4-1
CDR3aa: CASSLGQGSYNEQFF
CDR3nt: TGCGCCAGCAGCCTCGGACAGGGTTCCTACAATGAGCAGTTCTTC

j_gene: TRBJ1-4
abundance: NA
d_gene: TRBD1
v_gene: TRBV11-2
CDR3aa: CASSLPDRVNEKLFF
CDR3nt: TGTGCCAGCAGCTTACCGGACAGGGTCAATGAAAAACTGTTTTTT

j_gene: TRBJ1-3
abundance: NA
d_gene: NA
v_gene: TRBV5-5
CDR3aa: CASRPDSNSGNTIYF
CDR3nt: TGTGCCAGCAGGCCGGACAGCAACTCTGGAAACACCATATATTTT

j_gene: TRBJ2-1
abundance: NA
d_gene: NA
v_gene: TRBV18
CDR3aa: CASSPAGHSLNEQFF
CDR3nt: TGTGCCAGCTCACCAGCAGGGCATAGCCTCAATGAGCAGTTCTTC

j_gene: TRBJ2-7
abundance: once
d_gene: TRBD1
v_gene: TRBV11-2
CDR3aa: CASSPRTGGVDPYEQYF
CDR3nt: TGTGCCAGCAGCCCCCGGACAGGGGGCGTCGACCCCTACGAGCAGTACTTC

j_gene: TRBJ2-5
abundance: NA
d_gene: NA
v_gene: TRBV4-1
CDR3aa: CASFWETQYF
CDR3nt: TGCGCCAGCTTCTGGGAGACCCAGTACTTC

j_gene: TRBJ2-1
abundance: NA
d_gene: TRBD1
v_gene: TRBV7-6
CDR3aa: CASSLMHQGVDNEQFF
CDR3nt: TGTGCCAGCAGCTTAATGCATCAGGGGGTCGACAATGAGCAGTTCTTC

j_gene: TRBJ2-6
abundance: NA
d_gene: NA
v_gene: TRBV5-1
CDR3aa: CASSFWRQASHDGANVLTF
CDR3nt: TGCGCCAGCAGCTTCTGGCGACAGGCCTCGCATGACGGGGCCAACGTCCTGACTTTC